This TCR beta chain is drawn from a study of early T cells in non-severe SARS-CoV-2 infection. Background on the study: The input, bulk RNA from unsorted whole blood, was sequenced, and chains were unpaired.

A remark on this clonotype: Its antigen is unidentified.

Germline V gene lookup returns CDR1 SGHDT and CDR2 YYEEEE. This CDR3 is 14 amino acids long. Between the trimmed V and J ends, which lost 0 bases and 4 bases, there was a span of 10 bases. Attachment of unique molecular identifiers was made to individual cDNA molecules. A single record per CDR3 protein comes from TCRdb applying MiXCR to the 5' RACE reads. The sample has 70,000 to 90,000 distinct CDR3 sequences, 15% seen once; the top ten hold less than 7%. Findings of the study overall: Private and CD4 specificities were missed by VDJdb matching, skewed to anti-spike CD8.

Sequenced: whole blood. V usage is TRBV5-6 and J usage is TRBJ2-5; no clear D. The receptor comes from an adult who was a healthcare worker with PCR-confirmed SARS-CoV-2 infection or an uninfected control (not recorded which). CDR3 sequence (DNA): TGTGCCAGCAGCTTGGTAGAGCGTGGAGAGACCCAGTACTTC. It is translated as CASSLVERGETQYF.